A selection of T cell receptor beta chains follows, all from one sample in a study. MiXCR, applied by TCRdb to the RT-PCR reads, yields one record per CDR3 protein. This table holds almost 700,000 distinct CDR3 sequences, 11% to 15% found once. Sequenced input: memory CD4+ T cells from blood. The receptors derive from a female donor in good health, serving as a healthy control. Each CDR3 is given with its conserved first and last residue. D genes are given only for firm matches. The size entry is marked missing in some rows and otherwise reads once, few, many or a size class.

J gene | V gene | D gene | clone size | CDR3 protein | CDR3 DNA
TRBJ1-4 | TRBV12-3/TRBV12-4 | - | - | CASSLTPMDEKLFF | TGTGCCAGCAGCCTCACACCGATGGATGAAAAACTGTTTTTT
TRBJ1-1 | TRBV27 | - | - | CASRPANTEAFF | TGTGCCAGCAGACCCGCAAACACTGAAGCTTTCTTT
TRBJ2-5 | TRBV20-1 | TRBD2 | - | CSVTSGRDQETQYF | TGCAGTGTGACTAGCGGGAGGGACCAAGAGACCCAGTACTTC
TRBJ1-2 | TRBV29-1 | TRBD1 | many | CSVGGTGGSGTF | TGCAGCGTTGGCGGGACAGGGGGGAGCGGCACCTTC
TRBJ1-6 | TRBV12-3/TRBV12-4 | - | - | CASSPEGSYNSPLHF | TGTGCCAGCAGTCCCGAGGGGTCCTATAATTCACCCCTCCACTTT
TRBJ2-7 | TRBV9 | - | - | CASSVAPSDSYEQYF | TGTGCCAGCAGCGTAGCCCCTAGCGACTCCTACGAGCAGTACTTC
TRBJ1-4 | TRBV15 | - | few | CATSRDGRSEKLFF | TGTGCCACCAGCAGAGATGGGCGTAGTGAAAAACTGTTTTTT
TRBJ1-3 | TRBV3-1 | - | - | CASSGIQSTGNTIYF | TGTGCCAGCAGTGGAATACAGAGTACTGGAAACACCATATATTTT
TRBJ1-1 | TRBV20-1 | TRBD1 | - | CSARPGQVNTEAFF | TGCAGTGCTAGACCGGGACAGGTGAACACTGAAGCTTTCTTT
TRBJ2-7 | TRBV3-1 | - | few | CASSQGWGLPYEQYF | TGTGCCAGCAGCCAAGGATGGGGACTGCCCTACGAGCAGTACTTC
TRBJ2-2 | TRBV4-3 | TRBD2 | - | CASSIRTSGRAGELFF | TGCGCCAGCAGCATTCGGACTAGCGGGAGGGCCGGGGAGCTGTTTTTT
TRBJ2-5 | TRBV5-1 | - | - | CASNLGGLSQETQYF | TGCGCCAGCAATTTGGGTGGACTATCCCAAGAGACCCAGTACTTC
TRBJ1-2 | TRBV20-1 | TRBD1 | - | CTTEHPRQGSFYGYTF | TGCACCACGGAACACCCGAGACAGGGTAGTTTTTATGGCTACACCTTC
TRBJ2-6 | TRBV3-1 | - | many | CASSPFPGGVGANVLTF | TGTGCCAGCAGCCCCTTCCCAGGGGGGGTTGGGGCCAACGTCCTGACTTTC
TRBJ2-1 | TRBV11-2 | TRBD1 | few | CASGEGAYEQFF | TGTGCCAGCGGTGAGGGGGCGTATGAGCAGTTCTTC
TRBJ2-7 | TRBV29-1 | - | many | CSVQGSSYEQYF | TGCAGCGTTCAAGGGAGCTCCTACGAGCAGTACTTC
TRBJ1-2 | TRBV20-1 | TRBD1 | few | CSVITGQHYGYTF | TGCAGTGTCATAACGGGACAGCACTATGGCTACACCTTC
TRBJ2-1 | TRBV5-1 | TRBD1 | few | CASSLGFGTGIISEQFF | TGCGCCAGCAGCTTGGGATTCGGGACAGGCATTATCAGTGAGCAGTTCTTC
TRBJ1-1 | TRBV10-3 | TRBD1 | - | CAIKGRTGQGMNTEAFF | TGTGCCATCAAAGGGCGGACTGGACAGGGAATGAACACTGAAGCTTTCTTT
TRBJ1-3 | TRBV9 | - | few | CASSRLGGRGNTIYF | TGTGCCAGCAGCAGGCTAGGGGGACGCGGAAACACCATATATTTT
TRBJ2-3 | TRBV24-1 | TRBD2 | many | CATSDLLAGGDDTQYF | TGTGCCACCAGTGATTTACTAGCGGGAGGTGATGATACGCAGTATTTT
TRBJ2-2 | TRBV7-3 | - | few | CASSPKELGEPPLFF | TGTGCCAGCAGCCCAAAGGAGCTAGGGGAGCCACCGCTGTTTTTT
TRBJ2-7 | TRBV7-2 | - | many | CASSHRQVYEQYF | TGTGCCAGCAGCCACCGACAGGTCTACGAGCAGTACTTC
TRBJ2-5 | TRBV7-2 | TRBD1 | few | CASSPRGQGPKTQYF | TGTGCCAGCAGCCCTAGGGGACAGGGTCCGAAGACCCAGTACTTC
TRBJ1-5 | TRBV7-8 | - | - | CASSYETRQPQHF | TGTGCCAGCAGCTATGAAACCCGTCAGCCCCAGCATTTT
TRBJ2-3 | TRBV12-3/TRBV12-4 | TRBD2 | - | CASKLLAGGASTDTQYF | TGTGCCAGCAAGCTGCTAGCGGGAGGGGCTAGCACAGATACGCAGTATTTT
TRBJ1-5 | TRBV24-1 | - | - | CATSASGSQPQHF | TGTGCCACCAGTGCGTCGGGATCTCAGCCCCAGCATTTT
TRBJ1-5 | TRBV6-1 | - | many | CASSDRGWGQPQHF | TGTGCCAGCAGTGACCGGGGATGGGGGCAGCCCCAGCATTTT
TRBJ1-1 | TRBV5-8 | - | few | CASSFRVFEAFF | TGTGCCAGCAGCTTCCGGGTGTTTGAAGCTTTCTTT
TRBJ2-4 | TRBV27 | TRBD1 | - | CASSLDRATIQYF | TGTGCCAGCAGTTTGGACAGGGCGACCATTCAGTACTTC
TRBJ1-1 | TRBV28 | - | few | CASRPTGLGEAFF | TGTGCCAGCAGACCAACAGGTTTGGGAGAAGCTTTCTTT
TRBJ2-1 | TRBV4-2 | - | - | CASSQEGLASNEQFF | TGTGCCAGCAGCCAAGAGGGACTCGCTTCCAATGAGCAGTTCTTC
TRBJ2-7 | TRBV5-1 | TRBD2 | few | CASTYGTSGSSSSYEQYF | TGCGCCAGCACCTACGGGACTAGCGGGAGTTCGAGCTCCTACGAGCAGTACTTC
TRBJ1-1 | TRBV27 | - | few | CASSLSWSDTEAFF | TGTGCCAGCAGTTTATCGTGGTCGGACACTGAAGCTTTCTTT
TRBJ2-4 | TRBV12-3/TRBV12-4 | - | few | CASSWPGIKNIQYF | TGTGCCAGCAGTTGGCCCGGGATTAAAAACATTCAGTACTTC
TRBJ1-2 | TRBV5-1 | TRBD1 | many | CASSLRDSNYGYTF | TGCGCCAGCAGCTTGAGGGACAGCAACTATGGCTACACCTTC
TRBJ2-5 | TRBV7-2 | - | - | CASSLTGLAVGYF | TGTGCCAGCAGCTTAACGGGGCTCGCGGTGGGGTACTTC
TRBJ2-7 | TRBV11-2 | - | few | CASSLALVHGEQYF | TGTGCCAGCAGCTTAGCCCTAGTCCACGGCGAGCAGTACTTC
TRBJ1-6 | TRBV5-4 | TRBD1 | - | CASSPGTGVVSPLHF | TGTGCCAGCAGCCCAGGAACAGGGGTAGTTTCACCCCTCCACTTT
TRBJ1-1 | TRBV30 | - | many | CASSHINTEAFF | TGTGCCTCGTCACATATAAACACTGAAGCTTTCTTT
TRBJ1-2 | TRBV7-8 | TRBD1 | few | CASSVGTGVDPNYGYTF | TGTGCCAGCAGCGTTGGGACAGGGGTTGATCCTAACTATGGCTACACCTTC
TRBJ1-5 | TRBV5-1 | - | - | CASSFISGQPQHF | TGCGCCAGCAGCTTTATCAGCGGTCAGCCCCAGCATTTT
TRBJ1-2 | TRBV3-1 | - | many | CASSTRYRGYTF | TGTGCCAGCAGCACCCGATATAGGGGCTACACCTTC
TRBJ2-7 | TRBV19 | TRBD1 | once | CASSTAGQGGYEQYF | TGTGCCAGTAGTACCGCTGGACAGGGGGGCTACGAGCAGTACTTC
TRBJ2-3 | TRBV9 | - | - | CASSGSGGGGTQYF | TGTGCCAGCAGCGGAAGCGGAGGGGGAGGTACGCAGTATTTT
TRBJ2-7 | TRBV5-5 | TRBD1 | - | CASSYRTGRYEEQYF | TGTGCCAGCAGCTATCGGACAGGGCGCTACGAAGAGCAGTACTTC